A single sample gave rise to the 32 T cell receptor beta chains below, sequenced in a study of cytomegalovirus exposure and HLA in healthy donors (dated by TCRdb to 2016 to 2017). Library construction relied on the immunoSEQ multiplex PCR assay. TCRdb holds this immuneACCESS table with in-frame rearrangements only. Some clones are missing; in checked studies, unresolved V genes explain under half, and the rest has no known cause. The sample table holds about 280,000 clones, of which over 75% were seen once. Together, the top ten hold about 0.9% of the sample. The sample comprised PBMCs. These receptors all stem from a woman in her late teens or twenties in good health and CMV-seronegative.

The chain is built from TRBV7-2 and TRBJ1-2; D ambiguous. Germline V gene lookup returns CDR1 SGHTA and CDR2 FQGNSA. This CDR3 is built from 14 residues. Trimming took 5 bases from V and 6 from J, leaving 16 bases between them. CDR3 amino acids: CASSHALVQNGYTF. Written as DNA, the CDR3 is TGTGCCAGCAGCCACGCCCTGGTCCAGAATGGCTACACCTTC.

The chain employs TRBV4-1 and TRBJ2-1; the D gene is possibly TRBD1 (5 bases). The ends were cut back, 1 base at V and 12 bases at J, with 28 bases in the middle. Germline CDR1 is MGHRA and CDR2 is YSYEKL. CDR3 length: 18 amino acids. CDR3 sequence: CASSQVSPNNIDNGAQFF. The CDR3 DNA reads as TGCGCCAGCAGCCAAGTGTCTCCCAACAATATTGACAATGGGGCGCAGTTCTTC.

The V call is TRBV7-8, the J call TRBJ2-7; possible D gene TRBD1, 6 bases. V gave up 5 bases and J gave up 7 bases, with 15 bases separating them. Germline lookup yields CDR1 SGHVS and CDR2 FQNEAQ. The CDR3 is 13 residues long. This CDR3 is CASSPQGLREQYF. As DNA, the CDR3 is TGTGCCAGCAGCCCGCAGGGGTTGAGGGAGCAGTACTTC.

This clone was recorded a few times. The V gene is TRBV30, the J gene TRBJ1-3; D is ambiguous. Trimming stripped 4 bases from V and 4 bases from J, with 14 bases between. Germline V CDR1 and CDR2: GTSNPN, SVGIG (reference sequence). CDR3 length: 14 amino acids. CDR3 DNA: TGTGCCTGGACCGCAGTTAGCGGAGGAAACACCATATATTTT. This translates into CAWTAVSGGNTIYF.

The CDR3 DNA reads as TGTGCCAGCAGCTCACCTGAGGCATTTTACAATGAGCAGTTCTTC. Its translation is CASSSPEAFYNEQFF. The V gene is TRBV7-9, the J gene TRBJ2-1; D not certain. Germline values: CDR1 SEHNR, CDR2 FQNEAQ (reference sequence). CDR3 size: 15 residues. V gave up 4 bases and J gave up 4 bases, with 14 bases separating them.

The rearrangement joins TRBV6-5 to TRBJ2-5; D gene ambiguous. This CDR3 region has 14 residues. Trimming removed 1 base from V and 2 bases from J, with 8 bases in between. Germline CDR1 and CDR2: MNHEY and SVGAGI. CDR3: CASSYWPGQETQYF. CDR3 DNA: TGTGCCAGCAGTTACTGGCCAGGACAAGAGACCCAGTACTTC.

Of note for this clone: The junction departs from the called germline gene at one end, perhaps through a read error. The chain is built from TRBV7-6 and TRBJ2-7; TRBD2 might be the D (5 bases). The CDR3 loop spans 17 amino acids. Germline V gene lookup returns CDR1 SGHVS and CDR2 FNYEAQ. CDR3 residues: CASSLALAGIDDYEQYF. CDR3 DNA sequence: TGTGCCAGCAGTTTAGCGCTGGCCGGGATCGACGACTACGAGCAGTACTTC.

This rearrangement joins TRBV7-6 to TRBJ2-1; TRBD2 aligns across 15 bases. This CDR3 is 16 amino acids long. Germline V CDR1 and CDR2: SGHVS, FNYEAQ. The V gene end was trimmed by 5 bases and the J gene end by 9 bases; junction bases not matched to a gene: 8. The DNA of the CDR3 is TGTGCCAGCAGCCCGTGGACTAGCGGGAGGGGCGGTGAGCAGTTCTTC. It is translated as CASSPWTSGRGGEQFF.

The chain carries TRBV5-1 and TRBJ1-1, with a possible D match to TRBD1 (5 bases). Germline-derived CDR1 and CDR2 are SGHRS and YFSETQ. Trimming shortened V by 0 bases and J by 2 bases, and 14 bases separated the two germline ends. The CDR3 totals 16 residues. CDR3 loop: CASSLGRDAYNTEAFF. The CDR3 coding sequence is TGCGCCAGCAGCTTGGGGAGGGACGCCTATAACACTGAAGCTTTCTTT.

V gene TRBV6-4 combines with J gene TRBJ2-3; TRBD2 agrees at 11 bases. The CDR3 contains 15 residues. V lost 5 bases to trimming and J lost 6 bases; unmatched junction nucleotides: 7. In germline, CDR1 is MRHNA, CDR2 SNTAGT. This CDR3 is CASSHLAGGPDTQYF. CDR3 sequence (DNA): TGTGCCAGCAGTCACTTAGCGGGAGGGCCCGATACGCAGTATTTT.

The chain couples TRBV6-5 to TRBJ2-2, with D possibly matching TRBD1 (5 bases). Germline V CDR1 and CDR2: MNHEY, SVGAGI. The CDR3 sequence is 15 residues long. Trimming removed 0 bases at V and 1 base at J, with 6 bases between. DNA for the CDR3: TGTGCCAGCAGTTACTCCGACAGGAACACCGGGGAGCTGTTTTTT. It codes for CASSYSDRNTGELFF.

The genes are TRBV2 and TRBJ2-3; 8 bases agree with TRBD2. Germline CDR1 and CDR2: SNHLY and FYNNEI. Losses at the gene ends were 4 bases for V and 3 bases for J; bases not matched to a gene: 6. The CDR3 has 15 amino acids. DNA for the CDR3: TGTGCCAGCAGTGCCAGGACTAGCATAACAGATACGCAGTATTTT. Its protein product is CASSARTSITDTQYF.

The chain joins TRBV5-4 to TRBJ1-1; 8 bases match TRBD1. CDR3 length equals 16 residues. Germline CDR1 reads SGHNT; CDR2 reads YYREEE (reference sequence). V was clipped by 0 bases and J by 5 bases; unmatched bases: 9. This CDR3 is CASSLEPTRQGTEAFF. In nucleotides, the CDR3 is TGTGCCAGCAGCTTGGAACCCACTAGACAGGGGACTGAAGCTTTCTTT.

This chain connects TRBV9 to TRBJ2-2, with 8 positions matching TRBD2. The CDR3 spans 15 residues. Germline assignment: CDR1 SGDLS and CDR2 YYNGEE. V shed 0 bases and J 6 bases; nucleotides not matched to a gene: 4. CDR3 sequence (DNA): TGTGCCAGCAGCGTAGGGAGCGGGAGTCCCGGGGAGCTGTTTTTT. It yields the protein CASSVGSGSPGELFF.

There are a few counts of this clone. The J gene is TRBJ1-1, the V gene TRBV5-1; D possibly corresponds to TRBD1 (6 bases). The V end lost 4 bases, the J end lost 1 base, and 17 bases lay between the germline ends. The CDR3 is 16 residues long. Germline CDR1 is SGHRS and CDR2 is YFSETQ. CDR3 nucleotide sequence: TGCGCCAGCAGCCCGGGGACATACAACCCGAACACTGAAGCTTTCTTT. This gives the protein CASSPGTYNPNTEAFF.

The CDR3 DNA sequence: TGTGCCAGCAGCGCGACTAGCGGGAAGGGTGATGAGCAGTTCTTC. This gives the protein CASSATSGKGDEQFF. The chain combines TRBV9 with TRBJ2-1; 11 positions match TRBD2. The ends lost 3 bases at V and 8 bases at J; junction bases unmatched: 7. The germline gives CDR1 SGDLS, CDR2 YYNGEE. This CDR3 has 15 residues.

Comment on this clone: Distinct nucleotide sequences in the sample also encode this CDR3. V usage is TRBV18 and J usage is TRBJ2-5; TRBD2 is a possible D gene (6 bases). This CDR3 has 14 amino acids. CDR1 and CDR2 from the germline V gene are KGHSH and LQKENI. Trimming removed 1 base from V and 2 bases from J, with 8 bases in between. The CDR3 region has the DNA TGTGCCAGCTCACCACTGGGGGGTCAAGAGACCCAGTACTTC. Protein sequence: CASSPLGGQETQYF.

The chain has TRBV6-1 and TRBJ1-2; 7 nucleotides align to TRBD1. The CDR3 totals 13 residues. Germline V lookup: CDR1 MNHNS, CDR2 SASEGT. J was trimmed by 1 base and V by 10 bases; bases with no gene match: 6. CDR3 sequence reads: CATSGTDNYGYTF. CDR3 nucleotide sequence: TGTGCCACCTCCGGGACAGATAACTATGGCTACACCTTC.

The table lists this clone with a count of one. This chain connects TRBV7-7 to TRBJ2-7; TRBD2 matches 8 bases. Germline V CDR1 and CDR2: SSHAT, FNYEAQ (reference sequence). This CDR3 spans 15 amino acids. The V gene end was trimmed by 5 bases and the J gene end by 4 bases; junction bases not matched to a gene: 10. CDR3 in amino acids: CASSAGGPGGYEQYF. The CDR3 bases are TGTGCCAGCAGCGCTGGCGGTCCGGGAGGGTACGAGCAGTACTTC.

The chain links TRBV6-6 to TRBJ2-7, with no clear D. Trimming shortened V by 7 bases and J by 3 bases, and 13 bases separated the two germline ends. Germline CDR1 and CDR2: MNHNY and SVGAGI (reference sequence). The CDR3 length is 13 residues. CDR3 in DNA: TGTGCCAGCATGGGCCCCGCCCTCTACGAGCAGTACTTC. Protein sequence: CASMGPALYEQYF.

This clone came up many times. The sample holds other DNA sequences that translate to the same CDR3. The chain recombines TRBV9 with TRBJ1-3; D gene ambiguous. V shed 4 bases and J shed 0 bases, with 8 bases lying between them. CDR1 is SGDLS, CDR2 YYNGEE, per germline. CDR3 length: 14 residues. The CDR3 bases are TGTGCCAGCAGCCCGGGAAGCTCTGGAAACACCATATATTTT. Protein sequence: CASSPGSSGNTIYF. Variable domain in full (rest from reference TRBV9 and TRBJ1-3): DSGVTQTPKHLITATGQRVTLRCSPRSGDLSVYWYQQSLDQGLQFLIQYYNGEERAKGNILERFSAQQFPDLHSELNLSSLELGDSALYFCASSPGSSGNTIYFGEGSWLTVV.

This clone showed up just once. The CDR3 here is CAAGTTYPQYF. Written as DNA, the CDR3 is TGTGCCGCCGGGACTACCTACCCTCAGTATTTT. The chain is built from TRBV6-1 and TRBJ2-3; TRBD2 matches 7 bases. CDR3 size: 11 residues. In germline, CDR1 is MNHNS, CDR2 SASEGT. The J segment lost 12 bases and the V segment lost 11 bases, leaving 11 bases of the junction unmatched.

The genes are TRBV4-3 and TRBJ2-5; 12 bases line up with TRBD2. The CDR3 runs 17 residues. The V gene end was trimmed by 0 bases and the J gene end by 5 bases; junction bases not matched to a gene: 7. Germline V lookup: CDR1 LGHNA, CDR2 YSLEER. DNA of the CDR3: TGCGCCAGCAGCCAAGACAACTCCCTAGCGGGGGGGGAGACCCAGTACTTC. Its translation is CASSQDNSLAGGETQYF.

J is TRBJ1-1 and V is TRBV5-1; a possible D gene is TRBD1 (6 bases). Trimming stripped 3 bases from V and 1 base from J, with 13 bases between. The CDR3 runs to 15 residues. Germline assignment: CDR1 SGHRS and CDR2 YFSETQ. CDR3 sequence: CASSWGLSQNTEAFF. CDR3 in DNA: TGCGCCAGCAGCTGGGGGCTGTCTCAGAACACTGAAGCTTTCTTT. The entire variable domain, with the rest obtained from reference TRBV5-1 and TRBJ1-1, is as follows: KAGVTQTPRYLIKTRGQQVTLSCSPISGHRSVSWYQQTPGQGLQFLFEYFSETQRNKGNFPGRFSGRQFSNSRSEMNVSTLELGDSALYLCASSWGLSQNTEAFFGQGTRLTVV.

This CDR3 reads CASSYINSGGPGELFF. Here the CDR3 DNA reads TGTGCCAGCAGTTACATTAATAGCGGGGGACCCGGGGAGCTGTTTTTT. The chain joins TRBV6-5 to TRBJ2-2; 9 nucleotides match TRBD2. The junction had 7 bases not matched to a gene; V was cut back by 2 bases and J by 6 bases. CDR1 MNHEY and CDR2 SVGAGI come from the germline V gene. This CDR3 spans 16 amino acids.

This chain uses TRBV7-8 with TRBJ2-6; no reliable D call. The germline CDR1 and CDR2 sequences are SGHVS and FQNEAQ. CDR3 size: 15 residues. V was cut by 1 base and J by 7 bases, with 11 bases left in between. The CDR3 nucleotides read TGTGCCAGCAGCTTAGATGGGCCCGGTGCCAACGTCCTGACTTTC. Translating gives CASSLDGPGANVLTF.

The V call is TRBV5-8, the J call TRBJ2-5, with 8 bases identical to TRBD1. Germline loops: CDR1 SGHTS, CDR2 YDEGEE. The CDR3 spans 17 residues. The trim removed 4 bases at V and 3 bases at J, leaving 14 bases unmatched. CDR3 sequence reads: CASSHGQGAMVEETQYF. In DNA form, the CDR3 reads TGTGCCAGCAGCCATGGACAGGGCGCCATGGTGGAAGAGACCCAGTACTTC.

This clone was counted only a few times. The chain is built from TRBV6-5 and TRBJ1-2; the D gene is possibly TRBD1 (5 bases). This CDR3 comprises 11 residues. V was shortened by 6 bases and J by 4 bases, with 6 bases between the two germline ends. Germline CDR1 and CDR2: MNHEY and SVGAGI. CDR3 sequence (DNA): TGTGCCAGCAGAGGGGCCTATGGCTACACCTTC. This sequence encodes CASRGAYGYTF.

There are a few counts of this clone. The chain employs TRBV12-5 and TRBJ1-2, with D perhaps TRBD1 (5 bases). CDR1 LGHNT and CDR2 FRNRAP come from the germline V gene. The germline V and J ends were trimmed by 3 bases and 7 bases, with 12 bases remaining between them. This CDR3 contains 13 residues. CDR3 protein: CASGLTLGRGYTF. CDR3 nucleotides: TGTGCTAGTGGTTTAACTCTGGGGCGTGGCTACACCTTC.

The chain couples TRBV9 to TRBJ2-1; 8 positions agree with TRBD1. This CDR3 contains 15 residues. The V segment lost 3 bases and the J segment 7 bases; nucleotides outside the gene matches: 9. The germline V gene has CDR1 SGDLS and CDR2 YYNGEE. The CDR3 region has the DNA TGTGCCAGCAGCGGAATCAGGGGGCGCTTGAATGAGCAGTTCTTC. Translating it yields CASSGIRGRLNEQFF.

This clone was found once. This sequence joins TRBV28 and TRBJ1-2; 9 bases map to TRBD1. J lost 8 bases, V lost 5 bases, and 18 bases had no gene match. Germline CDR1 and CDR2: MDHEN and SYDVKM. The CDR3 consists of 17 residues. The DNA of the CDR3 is TGTGCCAGCAGTAGCGGGGACAGGGTAATCAAAAGGAGCGGCTACACCTTC. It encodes CASSSGDRVIKRSGYTF.

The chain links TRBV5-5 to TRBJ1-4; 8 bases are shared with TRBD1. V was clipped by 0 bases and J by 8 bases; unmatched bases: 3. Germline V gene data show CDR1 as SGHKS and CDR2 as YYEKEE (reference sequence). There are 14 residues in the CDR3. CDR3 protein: CASSLGTGREKLFF. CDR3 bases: TGTGCCAGCAGCTTGGGGACAGGGAGAGAAAAACTGTTTTTT.